Below, 7 T cell receptor beta chains from the same sample are listed, as sequenced in a study of blood T cell repertoires in COVID-19. Measured with immunoSEQ multiplex PCR; TCRdb has only the in-frame clones, and not every one. Among 250,000 to 350,000 clones listed, 80% to 90% were seen once. The source material was peripheral blood. Receptors originate from a woman in her 70s with COVID-19, enrolled during active disease.

The chain has TRBV6-5 and TRBJ1-2; 8 bases line up with TRBD1. This CDR3 has 14 amino acids. The ends lost 5 bases at V and 6 bases at J; junction bases unmatched: 8. CDR1 and CDR2 from the germline V gene are MNHEY and SVGAGI. CDR3 region: CASSPAGTGDGYTF. CDR3 in DNA: TGTGCCAGCAGTCCTGCCGGGACAGGAGATGGCTACACCTTC.

This sequence joins TRBV21-1 and TRBJ1-6; whether TRBD1, the table's D call, matches the DNA was not checked. TRBV21-1 constitutes a pseudogene. The CDR3 contains 19 residues. In DNA form, the CDR3 reads TGTGCCAGCAGCAAAGCGGGCAGGGGAGAAAACTCCTATAATTCACCCCTCCACTTT. Its translation is CASSKAGRGENSYNSPLHF.

V usage is TRBV12-3 or TRBV12-4 and J usage is TRBJ1-5, with TRBD1 matching 8 bases. J was trimmed by 5 bases and V by 8 bases; bases with no gene match: 2. The length of the CDR3 is 12 residues. DNA of the CDR3: TGTGCCAGCCAGGACAGGGATCAGCCCCAGCATTTT. The encoded protein is CASQDRDQPQHF.

This clone was recorded once. The V gene is TRBV19, the J gene TRBJ1-5; D uncertain. CDR1 and CDR2 (germline): LNHDA, SQIVND (reference sequence). There are 14 residues in the CDR3. V was cut by 7 bases and J by 4 bases, with 14 bases left in between. CDR3 nucleotide sequence: TGTGCCAGTAACGGACTCTTAAGAAATCAGCCCCAGCATTTT. Residues: CASNGLLRNQPQHF.

V and J are TRBV12-3 or TRBV12-4 and TRBJ2-1; 8 nucleotides align to TRBD2. J was trimmed by 9 bases and V by 4 bases; bases with no gene match: 2. This CDR3 is built from 12 residues. DNA for the CDR3: TGTGCCAGCAGTTATCTAGCGGGTGAGCAGTTCTTC. This codes for CASSYLAGEQFF.

The chain uses TRBV7-2 and TRBJ2-3; TRBD1 aligns across 7 bases. This CDR3 is 16 amino acids long. Trimming removed 1 base from V and 1 base from J; junction bases left unmatched: 5. CDR1 and CDR2 from the germline V gene are SGHTA and FQGNSA. The CDR3 reads CASSLVRTGGTDTQYF. DNA for the CDR3: TGTGCCAGCAGCTTAGTTCGGACAGGAGGCACAGATACGCAGTATTTT.

This clone was seen more than once but under ten times. The chain links TRBV3-1 (or the pseudogene TRBV3-2) to TRBJ2-7, with D possibly being TRBD1 (5 bases). The CDR3 length is 13 residues. V lost 4 bases and J 4 bases, leaving 11 bases between the germline ends. Germline V gene lookup returns CDR1 LGHDT and CDR2 YNNKEL (reference sequence). CDR3 residues: CASSRLGEYEQYF. CDR3 DNA: TGTGCCAGCAGCCGTTTAGGGGAATACGAGCAGTACTTC.